One and the same sample provided the 20 T cell receptor beta chains below, sequenced in a study of T-cell memory formation after mild COVID-19. Via MiXCR, TCRdb re-called the 5' RACE reads, giving one row per CDR3 protein. The sample lists around 200,000 distinct CDR3 sequences, roughly 10% occurring once. The sample taken for sequencing was PBMCs or a T cell subset sorted from them (not recorded which). The receptors stem from a man between 18 and 35 years old who had mild COVID-19 (a few samples of this study predate the infection). Cell type and time point are not known.

J is TRBJ1-5 and V is TRBV5-6, with D hard to call. The CDR3 is 15 residues long. Trimming shortened V by 0 bases and J by 2 bases, and 9 bases separated the two germline ends. CDR1 is SGHDT, CDR2 YYEEEE, per germline. CDR3 in amino acids: CASSLGPPGNQPQHF. CDR3 coding DNA: TGTGCCAGCAGCTTGGGTCCTCCTGGCAATCAGCCCCAGCATTTT. Full variable domain (rest looked up from reference TRBV5-6 and TRBJ1-5): DAGVTQSPTHLIKTRGQQVTLRCSPKSGHDTVSWYQQALGQGPQFIFQYYEEEERQRGNFPDRFSGHQFPNYSSELNVNALLLGDSALYLCASSLGPPGNQPQHFGDGTRLSIL.

The table lists this clonotype with many counts. V usage is TRBV6-2 or TRBV6-3 and J usage is TRBJ2-1; TRBD2 agrees at 9 bases. Unmatched junction bases numbered 8, after V lost 8 bases and J lost 3 bases. This CDR3 is built from 15 residues. Germline loops: CDR1 MNHEY, CDR2 SVGEGT. CDR3 sequence (DNA): TGTGCCAGCGCCCTGGGGACTAGCCGCTACAATGAGCAGTTCTTC. Protein sequence: CASALGTSRYNEQFF.

V gene TRBV20-1 combines with J gene TRBJ2-3; no clear D. The V end was cut by 0 bases, the J end by 6 bases, with 13 bases between. This CDR3 region has 14 residues. Germline-derived CDR1 and CDR2 are DFQATT and SNEGSKA (reference sequence). The DNA of the CDR3 is TGCAGTGCTAGAGATCCTCGTATGGTGGATACGCAGTATTTT. It encodes CSARDPRMVDTQYF.

This clonotype was recorded many times. The chain carries TRBV6-5 and TRBJ1-1; D is perhaps TRBD1 (5 bases). Germline values: CDR1 MNHEY, CDR2 SVGAGI. Trimming took off 6 bases at V and 11 bases at J, with 16 bases between the two ends. The CDR3 is 12 amino acids. The CDR3 loop reads CASSLRGGKAFF. CDR3 bases: TGTGCCAGCAGCCTACGTGGGGGGAAGGCTTTCTTT.

This clonotype was counted ten times or more. The genes are TRBV27 and TRBJ1-4; D not certain. This CDR3 spans 17 amino acids. Germline values: CDR1 MNHEY, CDR2 SMNVEV (reference sequence). Trimming cost V 7 bases and J 3 bases, with 21 bases left between them. The CDR3 sequence is CASMGRFWPAPNEKLFF. CDR3 sequence (DNA): TGTGCCAGCATGGGCAGGTTTTGGCCCGCCCCTAATGAAAAACTGTTTTTT.

In this sample, this clonotype turned up a few times. This rearrangement joins TRBV7-2 to TRBJ1-6, with D tentatively TRBD1 (5 bases). This CDR3 is built from 17 residues. Trimming took 4 bases from V and 0 from J, leaving 13 bases between them. Germline CDR1 and CDR2: SGHTA and FQGNSA. The CDR3 region has the DNA TGTGCCAGCAGCTCTTACACAGGAAGCTCCTATAATTCACCCCTCCACTTT. It translates to CASSSYTGSSYNSPLHF.

In this sample, this clonotype turned up a few times. The V call is TRBV28, the J call TRBJ2-7, with D perhaps matching TRBD1 (6 bases). Between the trimmed V and J ends, which lost 1 base and 10 bases, there was a span of 14 bases. This CDR3 contains 13 residues. CDR1 is MDHEN and CDR2 is SYDVKM in the germline V gene. CDR3 amino acids: CASSLLGRGGQYV. The CDR3 DNA reads as TGTGCCAGCAGTTTATTGGGCAGGGGTGGTCAGTACGTC.

This chain uses TRBV12-3 or TRBV12-4 with TRBJ1-5; D uncertain. V was shortened by 5 bases and J by 9 bases, with 14 bases between the two germline ends. The CDR3 has 13 residues. CDR3 protein: CASSPQTLGPQHF. The DNA for the CDR3 is TGTGCCAGCAGTCCTCAAACCCTGGGGCCCCAGCATTTT.

The V gene is TRBV7-2, the J gene TRBJ2-3; tentative D call: TRBD2 (6 bases). This CDR3 contains 15 residues. Trimming removed 8 bases from V and 2 bases from J, with 17 bases in between. Germline CDR1 SGHTA, CDR2 FQGNSA. The CDR3 nucleotides read TGTGCCAGCCGTACTGGGACTGCAGTCACAGATACGCAGTATTTT. Translating gives CASRTGTAVTDTQYF.

The chain has TRBV19 and TRBJ1-2; D call uncertain. V lost 5 bases to trimming and J lost 4 bases, with 8 bases between them. Germline lookup yields CDR1 LNHDA and CDR2 SQIVND (reference sequence). The length of the CDR3 is 12 residues. The CDR3 spells CASSGGVYGYTF. CDR3 bases: TGTGCCAGTAGTGGTGGGGTCTATGGCTACACCTTC.

The rearrangement uses TRBV11-1 and TRBJ2-3; D unresolved. This CDR3 comprises 15 residues. V dropped 3 bases and J dropped 5 bases, with 15 bases sitting between them. CDR1 and CDR2 (germline): SGHAT, FQDESV (reference sequence). The CDR3 DNA follows: TGTGCCAGCAGCTTCCACGCGGCCAAGGGAGATACGCAGTATTTT. Translating it yields CASSFHAAKGDTQYF.

This clonotype was found a few times. The chain is built from TRBV10-3 and TRBJ2-2; D is possibly TRBD1 (6 bases). Germline loops: CDR1 ENHRY, CDR2 SYGVKD. The V gene lost 5 bases and the J gene lost 4 bases, with 14 bases spanning the gap. The CDR3 runs 15 residues. The chain's CDR3 is CAISPQTGTTGELFF. The CDR3 DNA sequence: TGTGCCATCAGTCCTCAAACAGGGACCACCGGGGAGCTGTTTTTT.

This clonotype was seen more than once but under ten times. This chain links TRBV12-3 or TRBV12-4 with TRBJ1-2; D ambiguous. The CDR3 is made up of 12 amino acids. The germline V and J ends were trimmed by 1 base and 6 bases, with 6 bases remaining between them. The CDR3 DNA is TGTGCCAGCAGTTTAGAGCTTCATGGCTACACCTTC. Its protein product is CASSLELHGYTF.

A few counts support this clonotype. V usage is TRBV5-5 and J usage is TRBJ1-2, with 9 bases fitting TRBD1. Germline V gene sequence: CDR1 SGHKS, CDR2 YYEKEE (reference sequence). There are 14 residues in the CDR3. V was pared by 3 bases and J by 8 bases, with 8 bases of the junction left unmatched. This chain's CDR3 is CASSSGQGVGGYTF. The CDR3 DNA sequence: TGTGCCAGCAGCTCGGGACAGGGAGTAGGCGGCTACACCTTC.

This clonotype was counted ten times or more. The chain recombines TRBV7-2 with TRBJ1-5; D uncertain. The germline gives CDR1 SGHTA, CDR2 FQGNSA. The CDR3 is 13 amino acids. V was cut by 7 bases and J by 5 bases, with 12 bases left in between. CDR3 DNA: TGTGCCAGCACCCGGACCTCCTATCAGCCCCAGCATTTT. It encodes CASTRTSYQPQHF.

V gene TRBV5-1 combines with J gene TRBJ2-1; D gene unclear. The CDR3 runs 13 residues. V was trimmed by 3 bases and J by 15 bases, leaving 19 bases between them. Per germline, CDR1 SGHRS and CDR2 YFSETQ. CDR3 nucleotides: TGCGCCAGCAGCTCGACTGATGCTGGTGTCGTGTTCTTC. This gives the protein CASSSTDAGVVFF. The full variable domain, with the rest looked up from reference TRBV5-1 and TRBJ2-1, is KAGVTQTPRYLIKTRGQQVTLSCSPISGHRSVSWYQQTPGQGLQFLFEYFSETQRNKGNFPGRFSGRQFSNSRSEMNVSTLELGDSALYLCASSSTDAGVVFFGPGTRLTVL.

This clonotype was counted a few times. This rearrangement joins TRBV20-1 to TRBJ2-5, with D uncertain. The V and J ends lost 6 bases and 2 bases respectively, with 16 bases between them. This CDR3 contains 14 residues. Germline CDR1 is DFQATT and CDR2 is SNEGSKA (reference sequence). Here the CDR3 reads CSAPDEYPQETQYF. DNA of the CDR3: TGCAGTGCCCCGGATGAGTACCCGCAAGAGACCCAGTACTTC.

The chain carries TRBV7-2 and TRBJ2-4; 9 positions agree with TRBD1. Germline values: CDR1 SGHTA, CDR2 FQGNSA. V lost 4 bases, J lost 0 bases, and 7 bases stayed unmatched. The CDR3 totals 17 residues. CDR3 in amino acids: CASSWPGTGTAKNIQYF. The CDR3 nucleotides read TGTGCCAGCAGCTGGCCTGGGACAGGGACAGCCAAAAACATTCAGTACTTC.

Of note for this clonotype: A much larger clone lies one base from this, so it may be a read error. The chain uses TRBV3-1 and TRBJ2-1; 9 bases are shared with TRBD2. The CDR3 is made up of 15 amino acids. CDR1 and CDR2 from the germline V gene are LGHDT and YNNKEL (reference sequence). The junction had 10 bases not matched to a gene; V was cut back by 3 bases and J by 10 bases. The CDR3 DNA reads TGTGCCAGCAGCCAGACTCGCGGGGGGGCTCGGGAGCAGTTCTTC. It codes for CASSQTRGGAREQFF.

This clonotype turned up a few times. The genes are TRBV5-1 and TRBJ1-1; D gene unclear. The germline CDR1 and CDR2 sequences are SGHRS and YFSETQ. This CDR3 is 13 amino acids long. Between the trimmed V and J ends, which lost 0 bases and 11 bases, there was a span of 14 bases. DNA for the CDR3: TGCGCCAGCAGCTTGGGGTATGAGTTCGGGGCTTTCTTT. Protein product: CASSLGYEFGAFF.